One T cell receptor beta chain is described in this entry. Antigen: not known. The source of the sample is a study of cytomegalovirus exposure and HLA in healthy donors. PCR employed 60 Vbeta and 13 Jbeta primers. Measured with immunoSEQ multiplex PCR; TCRdb has only the in-frame clones, and not every one. The sample shows about 88,000 clones, 90% of them seen only once. Findings of the study overall: There were a few CMV-associated chains whose specificity for CMV antigens was confirmed in vitro. A later analysis associated 16,951 TCR beta sequences with HLA alleles at a 0.05 false discovery rate.

The CDR3 is 15 amino acids. The ends lost 4 bases at V and 1 base at J; junction bases unmatched: 4. Germline V CDR1 and CDR2: SEHNR, FQNEAQ (reference sequence). The sequencing sample was made of PBMCs. This clonotype was sampled from a man younger than 35 in good health and CMV-seronegative. The chain recombines TRBV7-9 with TRBJ1-2, with 9 positions matching TRBD1. CDR3 bases: TGTGCCAGCAGCTCAGAGGACAGGGGTAACTATGGCTACACCTTC. Encoded protein: CASSSEDRGNYGYTF.